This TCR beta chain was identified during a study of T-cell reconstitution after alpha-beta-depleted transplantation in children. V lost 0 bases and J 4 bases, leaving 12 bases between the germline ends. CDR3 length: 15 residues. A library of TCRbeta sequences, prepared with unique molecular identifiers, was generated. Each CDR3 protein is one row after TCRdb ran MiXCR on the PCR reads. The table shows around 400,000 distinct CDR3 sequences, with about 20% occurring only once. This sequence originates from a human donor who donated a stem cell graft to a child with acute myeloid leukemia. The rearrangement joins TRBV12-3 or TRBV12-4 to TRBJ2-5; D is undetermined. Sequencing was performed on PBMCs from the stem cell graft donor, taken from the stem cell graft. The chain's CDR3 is CASSLAVTVRETQYF. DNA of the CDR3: TGTGCCAGCAGTTTAGCAGTGACTGTGAGAGAGACCCAGTACTTC.